The 21 T cell receptor beta chains reported below all come from one sample, sequenced in a study of cytomegalovirus exposure and HLA in healthy donors (dated 2017 in TCRdb). Libraries were built with the immunoSEQ multiplex PCR assay. A mixture of 60 forward primers for TCR Vbeta segments and 13 reverse primers for TCR Jbeta segments was used in the multiplex PCR. TCRdb stores this immuneACCESS table with in-frame sequences only. Part of the clones is absent; in the studies checked, under half of the shortfall reflects unresolved V genes, and no reason is known for the rest. The table held for this sample gives tens of thousands of clones. The ten largest make up 15% to 19% of the sample. The sample comprised PBMCs. Receptors were obtained from a middle-aged man in good health and CMV-seropositive.

The chain combines TRBV7-2 with TRBJ1-2; tentatively, D is TRBD1 (5 bases). The CDR3 extends over 15 amino acids. With 5 bases removed from V and 8 bases from J, the gap between germline ends came to 21 bases. CDR1 is SGHTA, CDR2 FQGNSA, per germline. The CDR3 is CASSVDGGNSRGYTF. The CDR3 nucleotides are TGTGCCAGCAGCGTCGACGGGGGTAACAGCCGGGGCTACACCTTC.

The CDR3 here is CAWSGDSDQPQHF. The CDR3 DNA sequence: TGTGCCTGGAGTGGGGACAGCGATCAGCCCCAGCATTTT. The chain carries TRBV30 and TRBJ1-5, with TRBD1 matching 7 bases. The CDR3 is made up of 13 amino acids. CDR1 and CDR2 (germline): GTSNPN, SVGIG (reference sequence). J lost 5 bases, V lost 1 base, and 2 bases had no gene match. The full variable domain, completed using reference TRBV30 and TRBJ1-5, is SQTIHQWPATLVQPVGSPLSLECTVEGTSNPNLYWYRQAAGRGLQLLFYSVGIGQISSEVPQNLSASRPQDRQFILSSKKLLLSDSGFYLCAWSGDSDQPQHFGDGTRLSIL.

The chain employs TRBV7-9 and TRBJ2-3; 7 bases are a match to TRBD1. The CDR3 extends over 12 amino acids. V was pared by 6 bases and J by 4 bases, with 1 base of the junction left unmatched. Germline CDR1 and CDR2: SEHNR and FQNEAQ (reference sequence). CDR3 in amino acids: CASSGQADTQYF. In DNA, the CDR3 is TGTGCCAGCAGTGGACAGGCAGATACGCAGTATTTT.

V gene TRBV5-1 combines with J gene TRBJ2-3; 8 bases align to TRBD1. Germline V gene lookup returns CDR1 SGHRS and CDR2 YFSETQ. J was trimmed by 0 bases and V by 4 bases; bases with no gene match: 10. CDR3 length: 17 residues. Here the CDR3 DNA reads TGCGCCAGCAGCCCCGCGGCAGGGGGCGAAAGCACAGATACGCAGTATTTT. Its translation: CASSPAAGGESTDTQYF.

V and J are TRBV18 and TRBJ1-3, with no clear D. Germline-derived CDR1 and CDR2 are KGHSH and LQKENI. The ends were cut back, 3 bases at V and 10 bases at J, with 22 bases in the middle. This CDR3 spans 16 amino acids. The CDR3, as DNA: TGTGCCAGCTCACCTGCCTCTGTGGCGGTCCGTAGTACCATATATTTT. It codes for CASSPASVAVRSTIYF.

This rearrangement joins TRBV5-8 to TRBJ2-5, with a possible D match to TRBD2 (6 bases). The V gene lost 1 base and the J gene lost 5 bases, with 15 bases spanning the gap. Germline V CDR1 and CDR2: SGHTS, YDEGEE. This CDR3 region has 15 residues. The CDR3: CASSLLYGGDETQYF. In DNA form, the CDR3 reads TGTGCCAGCAGCTTGTTGTACGGGGGAGATGAGACCCAGTACTTC.

The rearrangement joins TRBV11-2 to TRBJ2-1; D is possibly TRBD2 (5 bases). Germline CDR1 SGHAT, CDR2 FQNNGV. The CDR3 has 14 amino acids. V was shortened by 3 bases and J by 2 bases, with 8 bases between the two germline ends. CDR3 protein: CASSLRVAYNEQFF. The CDR3 DNA reads TGTGCCAGCAGCTTGAGGGTTGCCTACAATGAGCAGTTCTTC.

The chain uses TRBV7-2 and TRBJ1-2, with TRBD1 as a possible D gene (5 bases). This CDR3 has 16 residues. Germline V CDR1 and CDR2: SGHTA, FQGNSA. V lost 6 bases and J 2 bases, leaving 19 bases between the germline ends. Written as DNA, the CDR3 is TGTGCCAGCAGTCGCGGGAGGGGCAGGGAAAACTATGGCTACACCTTC. Translating it yields CASSRGRGRENYGYTF.

This sequence joins TRBV7-9 and TRBJ2-1; D not resolved. Trimming left V 6 bases short and J 5 bases short, with 20 bases between. Germline assignment: CDR1 SEHNR and CDR2 FQNEAQ (reference sequence). The CDR3 consists of 16 residues. CDR3 residues: CASRPNPGSFHNEQFF. The CDR3 DNA follows: TGTGCCAGCAGACCCAACCCCGGGTCTTTCCACAATGAGCAGTTCTTC. The full variable domain, in which reference TRBV7-9 and TRBJ2-1 provide the parts outside the CDR3, is DTGVSQNPRHKITKRGQNVTFRCDPISEHNRLYWYRQTLGQGPEFLTYFQNEAQLEKSRLLSDRFSAERPKGSFSTLEIQRTEQGDSAMYLCASRPNPGSFHNEQFFGPGTRLTVL.

This chain links TRBV7-9 with TRBJ1-5, with D possibly matching TRBD1 (5 bases). V was cut by 3 bases and J by 4 bases, with 10 bases left in between. Germline V gene sequence: CDR1 SEHNR, CDR2 FQNEAQ (reference sequence). This CDR3 is built from 14 residues. CDR3 amino acids: CASSLGEGNQPQHF. The CDR3 DNA sequence: TGTGCCAGCAGCTTGGGGGAGGGAAATCAGCCCCAGCATTTT.

This chain joins TRBV4-3 and TRBJ1-1; a weak D match, TRBD1 (5 bases). Trimming took 0 bases from V and 3 from J, leaving 8 bases between them. The germline V gene has CDR1 LGHNA and CDR2 YSLEER. There are 14 residues in the CDR3. CDR3 in DNA: TGCGCCAGCAGCCAAGAAGGGGTATACACTGAAGCTTTCTTT. Translating it yields CASSQEGVYTEAFF.

The chain has TRBV30 and TRBJ1-2; TRBD1 might be the D (6 bases). The germline gives CDR1 GTSNPN, CDR2 SVGIG (reference sequence). This CDR3 contains 10 residues. The CDR3 region has the DNA TGTGCGGCCAGGGGCTATGGCTACACCTTC. Translation gives CAARGYGYTF.

The genes are TRBV9 and TRBJ2-5; 8 positions agree with TRBD2. The CDR3 is made up of 16 amino acids. Germline CDR1 reads SGDLS; CDR2 reads YYNGEE. The V gene end was trimmed by 4 bases and the J gene end by 1 base; junction bases not matched to a gene: 9. The CDR3 here is CASSPRGGRVQETQYF. DNA of the CDR3: TGTGCCAGCAGCCCCCGGGGGGGGAGGGTCCAAGAGACCCAGTACTTC.

The chain recombines TRBV6-5 with TRBJ1-2, with 9 bases fitting TRBD1. This CDR3 has 14 residues. V shed 2 bases and J 5 bases; nucleotides not matched to a gene: 3. CDR1 MNHEY and CDR2 SVGAGI come from the germline V gene. The CDR3 DNA follows: TGTGCCAGCAGTTACGGACAGGGGTGGTATGGCTACACCTTC. It is translated as CASSYGQGWYGYTF.

V usage is TRBV5-1 and J usage is TRBJ2-2, with 8 bases lining up with TRBD1. Losses at the gene ends were 1 base for V and 7 bases for J; bases not matched to a gene: 6. This CDR3 has 15 amino acids. CDR1 and CDR2 from the germline V gene are SGHRS and YFSETQ. In nucleotides, the CDR3 is TGCGCCAGCAGCTTGAGACAGGGGATCATCGGGGAGCTGTTTTTT. It yields the protein CASSLRQGIIGELFF.

This chain links TRBV18 with TRBJ2-7; TRBD1 matches 7 bases. The germline V gene has CDR1 KGHSH and CDR2 LQKENI. V lost 6 bases and J lost 0; bases outside the gene matches: 5. This CDR3 is built from 14 residues. CDR3 nucleotide sequence: TGTGCCAGCTCCCTAAGGGACAGCTCCTACGAGCAGTACTTC. Translating gives CASSLRDSSYEQYF.

V usage is TRBV11-2 and J usage is TRBJ2-7, with 11 bases aligning to TRBD1. Germline trimming cut 6 bases from V and 3 bases from J; bases unmatched to any gene: 7. Per germline, CDR1 SGHAT and CDR2 FQNNGV. The CDR3 sequence is 15 residues long. The CDR3 loop is CASSPGQGALYEQYV. The CDR3 nucleotides are TGTGCCAGCAGTCCTGGACAGGGGGCTCTCTACGAGCAGTACGTC.

This chain uses TRBV7-2 with TRBJ1-3; D gene uncertain. V was cut by 5 bases and J by 0 bases, with 8 bases left in between. There are 14 residues in the CDR3. Germline V gives CDR1 SGHTA, CDR2 FQGNSA. The CDR3: CASSPPGSGNTIYF. As DNA, the CDR3 is TGTGCCAGCAGCCCCCCCGGCTCTGGAAACACCATATATTTT.

The chain recombines TRBV29-1 with TRBJ2-3; 12 bases are shared with TRBD2. The V and J ends lost 4 bases and 4 bases, in that order; junction bases with no gene match: 9. Germline V gene sequence: CDR1 SQVTM, CDR2 ANQGSEA. The CDR3 spans 16 residues. Here the CDR3 reads CSVVGPRLAGADTQYF. The CDR3 region has the DNA TGCAGCGTTGTTGGCCCAAGACTAGCGGGAGCAGATACGCAGTATTTT.

V usage is TRBV9 and J usage is TRBJ2-2; 10 positions match TRBD2. The germline V gene has CDR1 SGDLS and CDR2 YYNGEE. V dropped 1 base and J dropped 3; count of bases not matched to a gene: 9. The CDR3 is made up of 18 amino acids. The CDR3 DNA reads as TGTGCCAGCAGCGTAACAACCCCTAGCGGGAGTGACACCGGGGAGCTGTTTTTT. Translation: CASSVTTPSGSDTGELFF.

DNA for the CDR3: TGTGCCAGCAGCGGGACAGTAGGAGGAAACACCATATATTTT. Protein product: CASSGTVGGNTIYF. The chain is built from TRBV6-1 and TRBJ1-3, with 7 bases lining up with TRBD1. V shed 6 bases, J shed 4 bases, and the junction held 6 bases outside the gene matches. The CDR3 loop spans 14 amino acids. Germline V lookup: CDR1 MNHNS, CDR2 SASEGT.